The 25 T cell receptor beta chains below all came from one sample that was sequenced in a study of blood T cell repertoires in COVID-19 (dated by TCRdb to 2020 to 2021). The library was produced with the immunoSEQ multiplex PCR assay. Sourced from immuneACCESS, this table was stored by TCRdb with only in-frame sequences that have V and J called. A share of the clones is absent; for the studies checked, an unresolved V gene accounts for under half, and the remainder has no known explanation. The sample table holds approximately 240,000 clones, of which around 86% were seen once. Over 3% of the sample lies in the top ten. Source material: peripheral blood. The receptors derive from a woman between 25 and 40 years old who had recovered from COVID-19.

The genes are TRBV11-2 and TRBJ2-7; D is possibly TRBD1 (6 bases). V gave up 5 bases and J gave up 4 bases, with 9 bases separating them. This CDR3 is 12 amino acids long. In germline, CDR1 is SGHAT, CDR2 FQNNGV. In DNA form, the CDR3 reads TGTGCCAGCAGCCCCCAGGGGTACGAGCAGTACTTC. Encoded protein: CASSPQGYEQYF.

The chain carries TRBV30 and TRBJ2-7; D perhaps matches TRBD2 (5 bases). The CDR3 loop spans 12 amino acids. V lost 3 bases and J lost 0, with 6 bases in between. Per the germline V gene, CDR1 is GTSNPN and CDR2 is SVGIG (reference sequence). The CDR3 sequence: CAWRGSSYEQYF. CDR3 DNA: TGTGCCTGGAGAGGGAGCTCCTACGAGCAGTACTTC.

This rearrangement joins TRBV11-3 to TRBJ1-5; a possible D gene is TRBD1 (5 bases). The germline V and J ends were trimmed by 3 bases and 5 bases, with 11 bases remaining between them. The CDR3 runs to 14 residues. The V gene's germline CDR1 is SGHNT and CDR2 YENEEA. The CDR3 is CASSLKGTYQPQHF. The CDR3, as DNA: TGTGCCAGCAGCTTGAAGGGGACTTATCAGCCCCAGCATTTT.

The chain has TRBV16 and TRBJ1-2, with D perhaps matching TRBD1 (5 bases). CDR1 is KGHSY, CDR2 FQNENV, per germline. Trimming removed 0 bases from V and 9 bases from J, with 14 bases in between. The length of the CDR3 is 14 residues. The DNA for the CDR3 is TGTGCCAGCAGCCAATCGTCGACAGTAAATCGCTACACCTTC. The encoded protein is CASSQSSTVNRYTF.

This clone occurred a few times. The CDR3 spells CASRLVSQFREQYF. CDR3 nucleotide sequence: TGTGCAAGTCGCTTAGTTAGCCAGTTTCGGGAGCAGTACTTC. The chain is built from TRBV12-2 and TRBJ2-7; no DNA check was done on the table's D call, TRBD2. TRBV12-2 is recorded as a pseudogene. CDR3 length: 14 amino acids.

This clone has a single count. CDR3: CASRRLATYNEQFF. The CDR3 region has the DNA TGCGCCAGCAGAAGACTAGCTACCTACAATGAGCAGTTCTTC. The J gene is TRBJ2-1, the V gene TRBV5-1, with 7 bases matching TRBD2. Trimming took 5 bases from V and 2 from J; bases not matched to a gene: 4. This CDR3 contains 14 residues. Germline assignment: CDR1 SGHRS and CDR2 YFSETQ.

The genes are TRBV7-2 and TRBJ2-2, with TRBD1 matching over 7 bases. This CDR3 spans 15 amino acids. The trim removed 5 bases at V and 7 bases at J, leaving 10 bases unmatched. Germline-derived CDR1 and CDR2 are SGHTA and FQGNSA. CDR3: CASSPRQGGVGELFF. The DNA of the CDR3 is TGTGCCAGCAGCCCCCGACAGGGCGGTGTCGGGGAGCTGTTTTTT.

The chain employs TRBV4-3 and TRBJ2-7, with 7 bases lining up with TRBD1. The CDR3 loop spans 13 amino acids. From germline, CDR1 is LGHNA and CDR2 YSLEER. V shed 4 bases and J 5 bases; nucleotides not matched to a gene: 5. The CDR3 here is CASSPSDRDEQYF. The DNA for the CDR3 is TGCGCCAGCAGCCCCTCCGACAGGGACGAGCAGTACTTC.

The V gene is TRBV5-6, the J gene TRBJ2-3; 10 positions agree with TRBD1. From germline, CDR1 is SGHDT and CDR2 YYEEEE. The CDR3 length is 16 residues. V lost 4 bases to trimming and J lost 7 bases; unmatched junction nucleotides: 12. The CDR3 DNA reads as TGTGCCAGCAGCCCTACTACCGGACAGGGGGGACATACGCAGTATTTT. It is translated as CASSPTTGQGGHTQYF.

CDR3 sequence (DNA): TGTGCCAGCTCACCAGATATCGGACAGGGTGAAGCTTTCTTT. It yields the protein CASSPDIGQGEAFF. The rearrangement joins TRBV18 to TRBJ1-1, with 8 bases that match TRBD1. The CDR3 loop spans 14 amino acids. Germline V gene data show CDR1 as KGHSH and CDR2 as LQKENI. V dropped 2 bases and J dropped 7; count of bases not matched to a gene: 6.

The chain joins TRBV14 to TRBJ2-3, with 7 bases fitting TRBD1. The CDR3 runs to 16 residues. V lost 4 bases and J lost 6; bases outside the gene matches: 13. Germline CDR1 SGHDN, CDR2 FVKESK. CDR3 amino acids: CASSPRTGWPQDTQYF. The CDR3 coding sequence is TGTGCCAGCAGCCCACGGACAGGTTGGCCCCAGGATACGCAGTATTTT.

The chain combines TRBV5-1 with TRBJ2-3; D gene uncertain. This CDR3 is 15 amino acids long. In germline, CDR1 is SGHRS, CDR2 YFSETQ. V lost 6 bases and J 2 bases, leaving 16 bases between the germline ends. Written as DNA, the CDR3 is TGCGCCAGCACCCCATTGGGCACCTACACAGATACGCAGTATTTT. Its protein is CASTPLGTYTDTQYF. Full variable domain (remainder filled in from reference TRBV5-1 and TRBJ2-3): KAGVTQTPRYLIKTRGQQVTLSCSPISGHRSVSWYQQTPGQGLQFLFEYFSETQRNKGNFPGRFSGRQFSNSRSEMNVSTLELGDSALYLCASTPLGTYTDTQYFGPGTRLTVL.

The CDR3 coding sequence is TGTGCCAGTAGTGGGACAGGGCACTATAATTCACCCCTCCACTTT. Its protein product is CASSGTGHYNSPLHF. The genes are TRBV19 and TRBJ1-6, with 9 bases identical to TRBD1. This CDR3 spans 15 amino acids. Germline assignment: CDR1 LNHDA and CDR2 SQIVND (reference sequence). The J segment lost 3 bases and the V segment lost 5 bases, leaving 2 bases of the junction unmatched.

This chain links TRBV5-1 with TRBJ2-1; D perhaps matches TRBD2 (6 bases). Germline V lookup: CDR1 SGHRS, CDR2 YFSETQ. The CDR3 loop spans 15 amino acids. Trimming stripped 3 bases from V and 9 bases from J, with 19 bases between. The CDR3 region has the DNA TGCGCCAGCAGCTCGGACTACCGCACCCTCAGTGAGCAGTTCTTC. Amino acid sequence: CASSSDYRTLSEQFF.

CDR3 loop: CASSIQGSNTEAFF. The CDR3 DNA follows: TGTGCCAGTAGTATACAGGGGTCGAACACTGAAGCTTTCTTT. The chain carries TRBV19 and TRBJ1-1, with D tentatively TRBD1 (6 bases). The CDR3 has 14 residues. Germline CDR1 and CDR2: LNHDA and SQIVND (reference sequence). V lost 2 bases, J lost 1 base, and 8 bases lay in between.

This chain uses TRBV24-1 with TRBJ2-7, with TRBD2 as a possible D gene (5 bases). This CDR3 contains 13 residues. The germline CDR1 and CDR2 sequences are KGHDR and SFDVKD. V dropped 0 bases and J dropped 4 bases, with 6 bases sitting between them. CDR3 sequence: CATSDLTGYEQYF. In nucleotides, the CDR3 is TGTGCCACCAGTGATTTGACGGGATACGAGCAGTACTTC.

DNA for the CDR3: TGTGCCAGCAGTCCCCTTTTGCGGGGGCGCTCCTACAATGAGCAGTTCTTC. It specifies CASSPLLRGRSYNEQFF. The chain recombines TRBV6-2 or TRBV6-3 with TRBJ2-1; the D gene is possibly TRBD2 (7 bases). V lost 5 bases and J 0 bases, leaving 17 bases between the germline ends. There are 17 residues in the CDR3. The germline V gene encodes CDR1 MNHEY and CDR2 SVGEGT.

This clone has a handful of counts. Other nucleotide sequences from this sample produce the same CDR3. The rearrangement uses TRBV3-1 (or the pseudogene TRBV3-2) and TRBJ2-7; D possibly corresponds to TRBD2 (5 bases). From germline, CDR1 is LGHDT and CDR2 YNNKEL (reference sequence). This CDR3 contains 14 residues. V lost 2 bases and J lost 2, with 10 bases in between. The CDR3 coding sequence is TGTGCCAGCAGCCAAACGGGGAACCCCTACGAGCAGTACTTC. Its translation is CASSQTGNPYEQYF.

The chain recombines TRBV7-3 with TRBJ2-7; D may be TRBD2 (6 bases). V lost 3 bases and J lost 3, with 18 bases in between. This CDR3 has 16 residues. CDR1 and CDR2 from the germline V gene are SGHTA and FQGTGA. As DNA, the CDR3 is TGTGCCAGCAGCTTGAGGGGAGACAGCGGGTACTACGAGCAGTACTTC. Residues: CASSLRGDSGYYEQYF.

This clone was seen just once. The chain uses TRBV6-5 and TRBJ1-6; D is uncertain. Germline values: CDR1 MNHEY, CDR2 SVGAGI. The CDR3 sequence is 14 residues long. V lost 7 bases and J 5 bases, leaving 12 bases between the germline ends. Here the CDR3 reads CASTPSANNSPLHF. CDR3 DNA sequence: TGTGCCAGCACCCCAAGCGCTAATAATTCACCCCTCCACTTT.

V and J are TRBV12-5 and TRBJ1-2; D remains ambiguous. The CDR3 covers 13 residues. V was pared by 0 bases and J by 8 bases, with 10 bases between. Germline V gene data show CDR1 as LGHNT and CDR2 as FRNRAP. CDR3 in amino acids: CASGLVLGEGYTF. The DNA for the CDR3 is TGTGCTAGTGGTTTGGTCCTGGGAGAGGGCTACACCTTC.

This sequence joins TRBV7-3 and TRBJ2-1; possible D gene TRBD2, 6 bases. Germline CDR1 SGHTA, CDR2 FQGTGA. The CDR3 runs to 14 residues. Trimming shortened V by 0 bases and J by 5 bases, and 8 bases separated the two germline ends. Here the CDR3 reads CASSLTAGNNEQFF. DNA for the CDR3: TGTGCCAGCAGCTTAACGGCGGGGAACAATGAGCAGTTCTTC.

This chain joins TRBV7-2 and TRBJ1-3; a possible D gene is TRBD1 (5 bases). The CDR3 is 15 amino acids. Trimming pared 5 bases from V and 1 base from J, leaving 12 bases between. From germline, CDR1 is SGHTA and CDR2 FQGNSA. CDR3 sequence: CASSPDSLSGNTIYF. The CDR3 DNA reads TGTGCCAGCAGCCCTGACAGTTTGTCTGGAAACACCATATATTTT.

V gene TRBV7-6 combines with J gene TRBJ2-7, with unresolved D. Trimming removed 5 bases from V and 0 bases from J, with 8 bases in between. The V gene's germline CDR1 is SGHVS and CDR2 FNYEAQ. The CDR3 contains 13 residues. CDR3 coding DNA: TGTGCCAGCAGCCTTCACACCTCCTACGAGCAGTACTTC. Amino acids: CASSLHTSYEQYF.

The CDR3 spells CASSLAGTEYTNYGYTF. CDR3 bases: TGTGCCAGCAGCTTAGCCGGGACAGAATACACTAACTATGGCTACACCTTC. The chain has TRBV7-9 and TRBJ1-2; 7 bases agree with TRBD1. Germline loops: CDR1 SEHNR, CDR2 FQNEAQ (reference sequence). Trimming at V came to 0 bases and at J to 0 bases, leaving 7 bases not matched to a gene. The CDR3 consists of 17 residues.